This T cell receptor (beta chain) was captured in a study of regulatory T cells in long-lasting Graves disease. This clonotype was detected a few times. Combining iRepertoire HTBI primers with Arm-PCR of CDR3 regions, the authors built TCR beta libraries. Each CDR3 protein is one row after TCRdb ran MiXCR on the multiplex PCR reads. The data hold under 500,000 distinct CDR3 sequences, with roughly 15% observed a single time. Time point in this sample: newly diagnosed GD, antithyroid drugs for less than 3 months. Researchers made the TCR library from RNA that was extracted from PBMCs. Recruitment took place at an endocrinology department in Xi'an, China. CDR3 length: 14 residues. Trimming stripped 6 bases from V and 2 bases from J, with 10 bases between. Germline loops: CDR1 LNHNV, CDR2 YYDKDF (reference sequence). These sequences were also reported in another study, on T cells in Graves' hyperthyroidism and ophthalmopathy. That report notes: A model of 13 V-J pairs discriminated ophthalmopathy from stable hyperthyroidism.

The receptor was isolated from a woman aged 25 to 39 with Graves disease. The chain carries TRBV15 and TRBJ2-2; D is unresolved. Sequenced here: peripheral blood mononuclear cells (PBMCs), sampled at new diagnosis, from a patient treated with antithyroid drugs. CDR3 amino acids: CATSTLKNTGELFF. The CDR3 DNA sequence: TGTGCCACCAGTACCCTGAAAAACACCGGGGAGCTGTTTTTT.